Listed below are T cell receptor beta chains from one sample, sequenced in a study of OX40 agonist ivuxolimab in advanced cancers. Clones were read by immunoSEQ multiplex PCR, and TCRdb kept only the in-frame ones, dropping some. The sample shows approximately 98,000 clones, 80% to 95% of them seen only once. Sequencing was performed on CD4+ or CD8+ T cells sorted from blood, taken in a trial of the OX40 agonist ivuxolimab. Every receptor here comes from an adult with an advanced solid tumor such as melanoma, head and neck, liver or kidney cancer. Each CDR3 is given with its conserved first and last residue. D genes are given only for firm matches. Where a row states a size, it is once, few, many or the class of an expanded clone; other rows omit it.

J gene: TRBJ1-1
D gene: NA
V gene: TRBV6-5
clone size: NA
CDR3 DNA: TGTGCCAGCAGTTACTCGACGGATACCTCTGAAGCTTTCTTT
CDR3 protein: CASSYSTDTSEAFF

J gene: TRBJ2-1
D gene: NA
V gene: TRBV18
clone size: NA
CDR3 DNA: TGTGCCAGCTCACCACCGGACAGCACAAACAATGAGCAGTTCTTC
CDR3 protein: CASSPPDSTNNEQFF

J gene: TRBJ2-7
D gene: NA
V gene: TRBV27
clone size: NA
CDR3 DNA: TGTGCCAGCACTCGGGAGCTGGGCTCCTACGAGCAGTACTTC
CDR3 protein: CASTRELGSYEQYF

J gene: TRBJ1-4
D gene: NA
V gene: TRBV7-9
clone size: NA
CDR3 DNA: TGTGCCAGCAGCTTAGTGGGAACTGGTGGGGCTAATGAAAAACTGTTTTTT
CDR3 protein: CASSLVGTGGANEKLFF

J gene: TRBJ1-1
D gene: NA
V gene: TRBV19
clone size: NA
CDR3 DNA: TGTGCCAGTAACGCCTTGGGGGGCACTGAAGCTTTCTTT
CDR3 protein: CASNALGGTEAFF

J gene: TRBJ1-6
D gene: TRBD1
V gene: TRBV7-6
clone size: NA
CDR3 DNA: TGTGCCAGCAGCCCAAGGACAGGGACTAATTCACCCCTCCACTTT
CDR3 protein: CASSPRTGTNSPLHF

J gene: TRBJ1-5
D gene: NA
V gene: TRBV7-2
clone size: NA
CDR3 DNA: TGTGCCAGCAGCCTGACGGGACCGGGGGGCAATCAGCCCCAGCATTTT
CDR3 protein: CASSLTGPGGNQPQHF

J gene: TRBJ2-3
D gene: NA
V gene: TRBV4-1
clone size: NA
CDR3 DNA: TGCGCCAGCAGGCCGACTGGGGACACCACAGATACGCAGTATTTT
CDR3 protein: CASRPTGDTTDTQYF

J gene: TRBJ2-7
D gene: NA
V gene: TRBV2
clone size: few
CDR3 DNA: TGTGCCAGCCACAAGACCCAATACGAGCAGTACTTC
CDR3 protein: CASHKTQYEQYF

J gene: TRBJ1-5
D gene: TRBD1
V gene: TRBV6-6
clone size: NA
CDR3 DNA: TGTGCCAGCAGTGTCGGACAGGGGGCCAATCAGCCCCAGCATTTT
CDR3 protein: CASSVGQGANQPQHF

J gene: TRBJ2-5
D gene: TRBD2
V gene: TRBV6-1
clone size: NA
CDR3 DNA: TGTGCCAGCAGTGTTATAGCGGGGGTTCTGTACCAAGAGACCCAGTACTTC
CDR3 protein: CASSVIAGVLYQETQYF

J gene: TRBJ2-5
D gene: NA
V gene: TRBV2
clone size: NA
CDR3 DNA: TGTGCCAGCAGTGAAGAAGGGGGATTTGGTTCGGAGACCCAGTACTTC
CDR3 protein: CASSEEGGFGSETQYF

J gene: TRBJ2-7
D gene: NA
V gene: TRBV7-3
clone size: NA
CDR3 DNA: TGTGCCAGCAGCTTAGACGGGACGGGGGCCTACGAGCAGTACTTC
CDR3 protein: CASSLDGTGAYEQYF

J gene: TRBJ1-2
D gene: TRBD1
V gene: TRBV6-6
clone size: once
CDR3 DNA: TGTGCCAGCAGTCTCAACAGGGGCGGGTATGGCTACACCTTC
CDR3 protein: CASSLNRGGYGYTF

J gene: TRBJ2-7
D gene: NA
V gene: TRBV7-6
clone size: once
CDR3 DNA: TGTGCCAGCAGCTTAGCGTCGTTAACATACGAGCAGTACTTC
CDR3 protein: CASSLASLTYEQYF

J gene: TRBJ1-5
D gene: NA
V gene: TRBV28
clone size: NA
CDR3 DNA: TGTGCCACTACCCGGGGAAACTATCAGCCCCAGCATTTT
CDR3 protein: CATTRGNYQPQHF

J gene: TRBJ1-1
D gene: NA
V gene: TRBV30
clone size: NA
CDR3 DNA: TGTGCCTGGAAACCTCCAGGGAACACTGAAGCTTTCTTT
CDR3 protein: CAWKPPGNTEAFF

J gene: TRBJ2-7
D gene: TRBD1
V gene: TRBV5-4
clone size: NA
CDR3 DNA: TGTGCCAGCAGCTTGGCCGGGACAGGGGGTAACGAGCAGTACTTC
CDR3 protein: CASSLAGTGGNEQYF

J gene: TRBJ2-4
D gene: NA
V gene: TRBV6-1
clone size: NA
CDR3 DNA: TGTGCCAGCAGTGAATTTTTAGCCAAAAACATTCAGTACTTC
CDR3 protein: CASSEFLAKNIQYF

J gene: TRBJ1-2
D gene: TRBD1
V gene: TRBV7-2
clone size: NA
CDR3 DNA: TGTGCCAGCAGCCCCACCTCACCCAGACAGGGCAATGGCTACACCTTC
CDR3 protein: CASSPTSPRQGNGYTF

J gene: TRBJ1-1
D gene: NA
V gene: TRBV5-4
clone size: NA
CDR3 DNA: TGTGCCAGCAGCTTCTCTGGATTGAACACTGAAGCTTTCTTT
CDR3 protein: CASSFSGLNTEAFF

J gene: TRBJ2-3
D gene: TRBD2
V gene: TRBV5-6
clone size: few
CDR3 DNA: TGTGCCAGCAGCCCTCTAGCGGGGGGCTCAGATACGCAGTATTTT
CDR3 protein: CASSPLAGGSDTQYF

J gene: TRBJ2-1
D gene: NA
V gene: TRBV6-5
clone size: NA
CDR3 DNA: TGTGCCAGCAGGGTACAGGGTTGGTGGAGCAATGAGCAGTTCTTC
CDR3 protein: CASRVQGWWSNEQFF

J gene: TRBJ1-2
D gene: TRBD1
V gene: TRBV7-8
clone size: NA
CDR3 DNA: TGTGCCAGCAGCTTCCAACAGGGGGACTATGGCTACACCTTC
CDR3 protein: CASSFQQGDYGYTF

J gene: TRBJ2-3
D gene: NA
V gene: TRBV27
clone size: NA
CDR3 DNA: TGTGCCAGCAATAGTTGGGGGGCGAGCACAGATACGCAGTATTTT
CDR3 protein: CASNSWGASTDTQYF

J gene: TRBJ1-1
D gene: NA
V gene: TRBV18
clone size: NA
CDR3 DNA: TGTGCCAGCTCAGAACAGGTGGTCACTGAAGCTTTCTTT
CDR3 protein: CASSEQVVTEAFF

J gene: TRBJ1-2
D gene: NA
V gene: TRBV14
clone size: NA
CDR3 DNA: TGTGCCAGCAGCCCGACACGAAACTATGGCTACACCTTC
CDR3 protein: CASSPTRNYGYTF

J gene: TRBJ1-6
D gene: NA
V gene: TRBV6-5
clone size: NA
CDR3 DNA: TGTGCCAGCAGACCAAGGACAGACCGAGATTCACCCCTCCACTTT
CDR3 protein: CASRPRTDRDSPLHF

J gene: TRBJ2-2
D gene: NA
V gene: TRBV5-4
clone size: NA
CDR3 DNA: TGTGCCAGCAGCTTCTTTACGTGGGAGCTAGACACCGGGGAGCTGTTTTTT
CDR3 protein: CASSFFTWELDTGELFF

J gene: TRBJ2-7
D gene: NA
V gene: TRBV5-1
clone size: once
CDR3 DNA: TGCGCCAGCAGCTTGGGGGGATGGAGTCAGAGCTACGAGCAGTACTTC
CDR3 protein: CASSLGGWSQSYEQYF

J gene: TRBJ1-1
D gene: TRBD1
V gene: TRBV30
clone size: once
CDR3 DNA: TGTGCCTGGCGTAAACCGGGACAGGGTGTTTGGGGCAACACTGAAGCTTTCTTT
CDR3 protein: CAWRKPGQGVWGNTEAFF

J gene: TRBJ2-5
D gene: TRBD1
V gene: TRBV6-1
clone size: NA
CDR3 DNA: TGTGCCAGCAGTGCATCGGGACAGGGTTTTGAGACCCAGTACTTC
CDR3 protein: CASSASGQGFETQYF

J gene: TRBJ1-2
D gene: NA
V gene: TRBV30
clone size: NA
CDR3 DNA: TGTGCCTGGCTTCTGGGAAGCTATGGCTACACCTTC
CDR3 protein: CAWLLGSYGYTF

J gene: TRBJ2-7
D gene: TRBD2
V gene: TRBV27
clone size: NA
CDR3 DNA: TGTGCCAGCAGTCCGACCGGGGGGGAGCAGTACTTC
CDR3 protein: CASSPTGGEQYF

J gene: TRBJ1-3
D gene: NA
V gene: TRBV6-5
clone size: NA
CDR3 DNA: TGTACCAGCAGGTCTCCCGGAAACACCATATATTTT
CDR3 protein: CTSRSPGNTIYF

J gene: TRBJ2-5
D gene: NA
V gene: TRBV11-1
clone size: NA
CDR3 DNA: TGTGCCAGCAGCATTTCCCGGGTCCAAGAGACCCAGTACTTC
CDR3 protein: CASSISRVQETQYF

J gene: TRBJ2-5
D gene: NA
V gene: TRBV5-4
clone size: once
CDR3 DNA: TGTGCCAGCAGCTTGGCAGGGGTCGGGGAGACCCAGTACTTC
CDR3 protein: CASSLAGVGETQYF

J gene: TRBJ2-3
D gene: NA
V gene: TRBV7-9
clone size: NA
CDR3 DNA: TGTGCCAGCAGCTTAGTGGCGAGTAACACAGATACGCAGTATTTT
CDR3 protein: CASSLVASNTDTQYF

J gene: TRBJ2-2
D gene: NA
V gene: TRBV7-8
clone size: NA
CDR3 DNA: TGTGCCAGCAGATCTGCGACTGGAGCTAGTATCCCCGGGGAGCTGTTTTTT
CDR3 protein: CASRSATGASIPGELFF

J gene: TRBJ1-2
D gene: NA
V gene: TRBV6-6
clone size: NA
CDR3 DNA: TGTGCCAGCTACCCAGGACAGTTCTATGGCTACACCTTC
CDR3 protein: CASYPGQFYGYTF

J gene: TRBJ2-6
D gene: TRBD2
V gene: TRBV11-2
clone size: NA
CDR3 DNA: TGTGCCAGCAGCCAGACTAGCGGGGGGGCTTACTCTGGGGCCAACGTCCTGACTTTC
CDR3 protein: CASSQTSGGAYSGANVLTF

J gene: TRBJ1-2
D gene: NA
V gene: TRBV6-1
clone size: NA
CDR3 DNA: TGTGCCAGCAATAGACAGCTAGACTACTATGGCTACACCTTC
CDR3 protein: CASNRQLDYYGYTF

J gene: TRBJ1-3
D gene: NA
V gene: TRBV11-3
clone size: NA
CDR3 DNA: TGTGCCAGCAGCTGGGGCGTGTCGGGAAACACCATATATTTT
CDR3 protein: CASSWGVSGNTIYF

J gene: TRBJ1-4
D gene: TRBD1
V gene: TRBV9
clone size: NA
CDR3 DNA: TGTGCCAGCAGCGTAGGAGGGACAGGGGGAAATGAAAAACTGTTTTTT
CDR3 protein: CASSVGGTGGNEKLFF

J gene: TRBJ2-3
D gene: TRBD1
V gene: TRBV5-1
clone size: few
CDR3 DNA: TGCGCCAGCACCCAGGACAGGGTAAGGGGAGCGGGCACAGATACGCAGTATTTT
CDR3 protein: CASTQDRVRGAGTDTQYF

J gene: TRBJ1-5
D gene: NA
V gene: TRBV27
clone size: NA
CDR3 DNA: TGTGCCAGCAGTTTATGGGGGGCAAGCAATCAGCCCCAGCATTTT
CDR3 protein: CASSLWGASNQPQHF

J gene: TRBJ1-1
D gene: NA
V gene: TRBV9
clone size: NA
CDR3 DNA: TGTGCCAGCAGCACCACAGGGTCCGAAGCTTTCTTT
CDR3 protein: CASSTTGSEAFF

J gene: TRBJ2-3
D gene: TRBD2
V gene: TRBV7-3
clone size: NA
CDR3 DNA: TGTGCCAGCAGCCCCAGACTAGCGGTAAACACAGATACGCAGTATTTT
CDR3 protein: CASSPRLAVNTDTQYF

J gene: TRBJ2-7
D gene: NA
V gene: TRBV6-6
clone size: NA
CDR3 DNA: TGTGCCAGCAGTTATAGAGGGTTTAACGCCGAGCAGTACTTC
CDR3 protein: CASSYRGFNAEQYF

J gene: TRBJ2-5
D gene: TRBD2
V gene: TRBV4-1
clone size: NA
CDR3 DNA: TGCGCCAGCAGCCAAGAAAAAGGGACTAGAAAAGAGACCCAGTACTTC
CDR3 protein: CASSQEKGTRKETQYF

J gene: TRBJ1-2
D gene: TRBD1
V gene: TRBV6-5
clone size: NA
CDR3 DNA: TGTGCCAGCAGCCCAGGACAGGGAGGCAACTATGGCTACACCTTC
CDR3 protein: CASSPGQGGNYGYTF

J gene: TRBJ2-2
D gene: TRBD2
V gene: TRBV30
clone size: few
CDR3 DNA: TGTGCCTGGAGGGAACTAGCGGACACCGGGGAGCTGTTTTTT
CDR3 protein: CAWRELADTGELFF

J gene: TRBJ2-5
D gene: NA
V gene: TRBV11-3
clone size: NA
CDR3 DNA: TGTGCCAGCAGCCACCTGTACCAAGAGACCCAGTACTTC
CDR3 protein: CASSHLYQETQYF

J gene: TRBJ2-3
D gene: TRBD1
V gene: TRBV5-8
clone size: NA
CDR3 DNA: TGTGCCAGCAGGTCGGGACAGCCTAGCACAGATACGCAGTATTTT
CDR3 protein: CASRSGQPSTDTQYF

J gene: TRBJ1-6
D gene: TRBD1
V gene: TRBV6-5
clone size: once
CDR3 DNA: TGTGCCAGCCGGGACAGGGTTTCACCCCTCCACTTT
CDR3 protein: CASRDRVSPLHF

J gene: TRBJ1-4
D gene: NA
V gene: TRBV5-1
clone size: NA
CDR3 DNA: TGCGCCAGCAGCTTGGATGCCCCTCGGGGTGAAAAACTGTTTTTT
CDR3 protein: CASSLDAPRGEKLFF

J gene: TRBJ1-3
D gene: NA
V gene: TRBV2
clone size: NA
CDR3 DNA: TGTGCCAGCAGTGAGTATGGCGCTTTCTCTGGAAACACCATATATTTT
CDR3 protein: CASSEYGAFSGNTIYF

J gene: TRBJ2-3
D gene: NA
V gene: TRBV5-4
clone size: NA
CDR3 DNA: TGTGCCAGCAGCTTGGCGGGGCGGGTGGATACGCAGTATTTT
CDR3 protein: CASSLAGRVDTQYF

J gene: TRBJ2-7
D gene: NA
V gene: TRBV6-6
clone size: NA
CDR3 DNA: TGTGCCAGCAGTTATACAGGCTCCTACGAGCAGTACTTC
CDR3 protein: CASSYTGSYEQYF